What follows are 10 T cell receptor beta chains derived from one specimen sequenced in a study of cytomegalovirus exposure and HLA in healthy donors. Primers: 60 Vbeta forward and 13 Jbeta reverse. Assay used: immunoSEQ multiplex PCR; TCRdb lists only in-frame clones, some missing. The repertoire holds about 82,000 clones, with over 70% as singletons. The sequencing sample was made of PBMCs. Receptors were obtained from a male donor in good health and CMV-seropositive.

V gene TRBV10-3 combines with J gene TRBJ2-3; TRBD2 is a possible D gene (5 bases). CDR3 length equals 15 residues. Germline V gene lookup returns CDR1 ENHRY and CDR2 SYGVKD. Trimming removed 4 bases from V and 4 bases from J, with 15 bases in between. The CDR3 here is CAISVGSGAADTQYF. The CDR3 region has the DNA TGTGCCATCAGTGTTGGGAGTGGCGCTGCAGATACGCAGTATTTT.

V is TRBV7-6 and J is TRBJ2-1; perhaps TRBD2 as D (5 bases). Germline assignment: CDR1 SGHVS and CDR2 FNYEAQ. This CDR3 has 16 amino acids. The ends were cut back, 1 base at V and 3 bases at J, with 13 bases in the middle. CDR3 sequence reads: CASSLGAGSVYNEQFF. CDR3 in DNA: TGTGCCAGCAGCTTAGGGGCGGGTAGCGTCTACAATGAGCAGTTCTTC. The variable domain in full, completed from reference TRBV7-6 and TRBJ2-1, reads GAGVSQSPRYKVTKRGQDVALRCDPISGHVSLYWYRQALGQGPEFLTYFNYEAQQDKSGLPNDRFSAERPEGSISTLTIQRTEQRDSAMYRCASSLGAGSVYNEQFFGPGTRLTVL.

This CDR3 is CASSPVWTMNTEAFF. The CDR3 coding sequence is TGTGCCAGCTCACCAGTATGGACAATGAACACTGAAGCTTTCTTT. The chain links TRBV18 to TRBJ1-1, with a weak D call TRBD1 (5 bases). The germline gives CDR1 KGHSH, CDR2 LQKENI. This CDR3 contains 15 residues. V lost 2 bases, J lost 0 bases, and 10 bases lay in between.

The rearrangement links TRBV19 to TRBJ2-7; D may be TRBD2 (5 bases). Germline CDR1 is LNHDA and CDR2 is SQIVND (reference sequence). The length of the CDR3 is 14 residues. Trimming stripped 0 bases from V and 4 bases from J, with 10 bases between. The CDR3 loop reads CASSIDSRTYEQYF. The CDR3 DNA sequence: TGTGCCAGTAGTATAGACTCCAGGACTTACGAGCAGTACTTC. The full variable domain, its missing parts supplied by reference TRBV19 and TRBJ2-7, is DGGITQSPKYLFRKEGQNVTLSCEQNLNHDAMYWYRQDPGQGLRLIYYSQIVNDFQKGDIAEGYSVSREKKESFPLTVTSAQKNPTAFYLCASSIDSRTYEQYFGPGTRLTVT.

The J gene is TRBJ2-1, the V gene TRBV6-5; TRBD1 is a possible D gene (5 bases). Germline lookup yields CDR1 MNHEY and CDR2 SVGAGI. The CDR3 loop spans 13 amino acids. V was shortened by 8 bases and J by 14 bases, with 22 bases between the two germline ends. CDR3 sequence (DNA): TGTGCCAGCTCAGGGTACCAAGACTGCTCCAAGTTCTTC. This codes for CASSGYQDCSKFF.

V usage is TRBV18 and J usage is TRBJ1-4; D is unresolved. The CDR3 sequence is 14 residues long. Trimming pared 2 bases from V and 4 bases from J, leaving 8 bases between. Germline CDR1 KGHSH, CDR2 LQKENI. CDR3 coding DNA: TGTGCCAGCTCACCATTCAGAAATAATGAAAAACTGTTTTTT. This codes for CASSPFRNNEKLFF.

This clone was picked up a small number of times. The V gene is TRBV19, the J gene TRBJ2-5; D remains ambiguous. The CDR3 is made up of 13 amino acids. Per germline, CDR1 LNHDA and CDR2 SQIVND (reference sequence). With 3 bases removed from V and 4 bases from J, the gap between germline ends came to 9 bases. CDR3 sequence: CASSIQARETQYF. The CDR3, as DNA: TGTGCCAGTAGTATCCAGGCACGAGAGACCCAGTACTTC.

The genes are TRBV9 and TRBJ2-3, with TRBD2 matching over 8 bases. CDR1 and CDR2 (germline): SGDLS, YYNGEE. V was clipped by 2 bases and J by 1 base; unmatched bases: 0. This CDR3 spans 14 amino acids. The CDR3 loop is CASSVSGGTDTQYF. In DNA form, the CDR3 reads TGTGCCAGCAGCGTTAGCGGGGGCACAGATACGCAGTATTTT. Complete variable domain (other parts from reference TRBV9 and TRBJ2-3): DSGVTQTPKHLITATGQRVTLRCSPRSGDLSVYWYQQSLDQGLQFLIQYYNGEERAKGNILERFSAQQFPDLHSELNLSSLELGDSALYFCASSVSGGTDTQYFGPGTRLTVL.

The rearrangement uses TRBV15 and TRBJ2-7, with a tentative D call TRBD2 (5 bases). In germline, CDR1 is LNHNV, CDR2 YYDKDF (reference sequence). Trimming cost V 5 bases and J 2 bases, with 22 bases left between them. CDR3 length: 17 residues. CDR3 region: CATSLLGDKGRPYEQYF. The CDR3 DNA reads TGTGCCACCAGCTTGCTCGGGGATAAGGGTCGTCCCTACGAGCAGTACTTC.

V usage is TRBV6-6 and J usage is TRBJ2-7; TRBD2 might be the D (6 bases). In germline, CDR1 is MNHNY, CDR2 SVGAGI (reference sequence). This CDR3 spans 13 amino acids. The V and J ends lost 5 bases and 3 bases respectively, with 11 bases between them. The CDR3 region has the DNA TGTGCCAGCAGTCAAGGGACTTACTACGAGCAGTACTTC. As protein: CASSQGTYYEQYF.